This TCR beta chain came from a study of blood T cell repertoires in COVID-19. Per the authors' pipeline: Amplification of reference gene primers provided the estimated nucleated cell counts. Repertoires were generated with immunoSEQ multiplex PCR, while TCRdb's copy carries only in-frame clones and drops some. The V and J calls and clone size come from that table; D and trimming were worked out from the DNA. The sample has about 250,000 clones; about 91% are singletons. Germline V gene data show CDR1 as MGHDK and CDR2 as SYGVNS. CDR3 length: 14 residues. V gave up 8 bases and J gave up 6 bases; unmatched junction bases: 8. Seattle enrolled patients during active infection and tracked them longitudinally.

The chain combines TRBV25-1 with TRBJ2-5; TRBD1 aligns across 11 bases. This TCR came from a woman in her twenties or thirties with COVID-19, enrolled during active disease. The sequencing input was peripheral blood. Written as DNA, the CDR3 is TGTGCCAGCCACCGGACAGGGGGCGCGAAGACCCAGTACTTC. Protein product: CASHRTGGAKTQYF.